One and the same sample provided the 10 T cell receptor beta chains below, sequenced in a study of T-cell reconstitution after alpha-beta-depleted transplantation in children. Unique molecular identifiers tagged the TCRbeta library. Each CDR3 protein is one row after TCRdb ran MiXCR on the PCR reads. The table records nearly 400,000 distinct CDR3 sequences, about a fifth of them present only once. Sequences were derived from PBMCs from the stem cell graft donor, sampled from the stem cell graft. These receptors came from a human donor who donated a stem cell graft to a child with acute myeloid leukemia.

The gene calls are TRBV27 and TRBJ2-1; 9 positions match TRBD2. V shed 3 bases and J 2 bases; nucleotides not matched to a gene: 14. Germline CDR1 is MNHEY and CDR2 is SMNVEV (reference sequence). The CDR3 loop spans 19 amino acids. This CDR3 is CASSFLEAGGSATYNEQFF. The CDR3 region has the DNA TGTGCCAGCAGTTTTCTCGAGGCGGGAGGGTCGGCTACCTACAATGAGCAGTTCTTC.

This clonotype was detected only a few times. This chain uses TRBV24-1 with TRBJ1-2; unclear D gene. V was trimmed by 11 bases and J by 1 base, leaving 13 bases between them. CDR1 and CDR2 (germline): KGHDR, SFDVKD. The length of the CDR3 is 13 residues. The CDR3 region has the DNA TGTGCCATCAAGGGCCCGAATAACTATGGCTACACCTTC. It encodes CAIKGPNNYGYTF.

This clonotype came up a few times. The chain carries TRBV6-1 and TRBJ2-2; 12 nucleotides line up with TRBD2. This CDR3 contains 16 residues. The germline gives CDR1 MNHNS, CDR2 SASEGT. Trimming took 6 bases from V and 2 from J; bases not matched to a gene: 4. Here the CDR3 DNA reads TGTGCCAGCAGGCGGACTAGCGGGACCAACACCGGGGAGCTGTTTTTT. Translated, it gives CASRRTSGTNTGELFF.

This chain uses TRBV6-5 with TRBJ2-1; TRBD1 matches at 10 bases. The CDR3 spans 15 residues. The junction had 4 bases not matched to a gene; V was cut back by 0 bases and J by 8 bases. Germline-derived CDR1 and CDR2 are MNHEY and SVGAGI. CDR3 bases: TGTGCCAGCAGTTACTCGGGACAGGGGTTCGATGAGCAGTTCTTC. Translation: CASSYSGQGFDEQFF.

This clonotype was detected a few times. The chain is built from TRBV12-3 or TRBV12-4 and TRBJ2-7; 9 nucleotides agree with TRBD1. The junction had 12 bases not matched to a gene; V was cut back by 3 bases and J by 6 bases. The CDR3 is made up of 16 amino acids. CDR3 nucleotide sequence: TGTGCCAGCAGTTTTAGTCCGGGACAGGGTTCTGTCGAGCAGTACTTC. Its protein is CASSFSPGQGSVEQYF.

The chain joins TRBV14 to TRBJ2-1; D uncertain. This CDR3 has 13 residues. Looked up from germline, CDR1 is SGHDN and CDR2 is FVKESK. V dropped 3 bases and J dropped 5 bases, with 8 bases sitting between them. CDR3 coding DNA: TGTGCCAGCAGCCAGAGCGTGCACAATGAGCAGTTCTTC. Its protein product is CASSQSVHNEQFF.

The V and J genes are TRBV7-9 and TRBJ1-3; D gene ambiguous. The CDR3 is made up of 15 amino acids. The germline V gene has CDR1 SEHNR and CDR2 FQNEAQ (reference sequence). Trimming stripped 2 bases from V and 2 bases from J, with 10 bases between. The chain's CDR3 is CASSLSGVPGNTIYF. Here the CDR3 DNA reads TGTGCCAGCAGCTTATCGGGAGTTCCTGGAAACACCATATATTTT.

V usage is TRBV5-5 and J usage is TRBJ2-2; TRBD2 agrees at 7 bases. J lost 4 bases, V lost 2 bases, and 8 bases had no gene match. CDR3 length: 16 amino acids. In germline, CDR1 is SGHKS, CDR2 YYEKEE (reference sequence). This CDR3 reads CASSFDRLAGTGELFF. The CDR3 nucleotides are TGTGCCAGCAGCTTCGACCGACTAGCAGGCACCGGGGAGCTGTTTTTT.

This clonotype was observed at least ten times. The chain uses TRBV9 and TRBJ1-1, with unresolved D. This CDR3 has 12 residues. The V end was cut by 5 bases, the J end by 4 bases, with 9 bases between. CDR1 is SGDLS and CDR2 is YYNGEE in the germline V gene. The DNA of the CDR3 is TGTGCCAGCAGGGCCTGGGGCACTGAAGCTTTCTTT. Translation: CASRAWGTEAFF.

This clonotype was detected a few times. J is TRBJ2-2 and V is TRBV29-1; D is unresolved. The CDR3 is 11 residues long. V lost 5 bases and J 2 bases, leaving 3 bases between the germline ends. Germline V gene sequence: CDR1 SQVTM, CDR2 ANQGSEA. CDR3 sequence: CSVRNTGELFF. The CDR3 DNA reads as TGCAGCGTTCGTAACACCGGGGAGCTGTTTTTT.